The T cell receptor (beta chain) under discussion was sequenced for a study of blood T cells in healthy people across ages. Study information: Capture by template switching was about one barcoded beta molecule per two T cells.

The second PCR ran about 6 to 11 cycles with a sample-barcoded 5' primer and J-beta primers. Each of the cDNA molecules was tagged by a template-switch adaptor with 12 random nucleotides. TCRdb used MiXCR to reprocess the 5' RACE reads, holding one entry per CDR3 protein. The table shows 980,000 or so distinct CDR3 sequences, with 45% to 50% occurring only once. This clonotype was seen ten or more times. This CDR3 has 12 amino acids. The germline gives CDR1 SGHVS, CDR2 FQNEAQ. V was pared by 4 bases and J by 4 bases, with 6 bases between. This chain joins TRBV7-8 and TRBJ2-3; D unresolved. Material: blood. The sequence was obtained from a man younger than 45 in good health. The CDR3 sequence: CASSSTSDTQYF. The CDR3 DNA reads as TGTGCCAGCAGCTCAACCTCAGATACGCAGTATTTT.